This T cell receptor (beta chain) was identified during a study of beta chain features in type 1 diabetes (dated by TCRdb to 2016 to 2019). Regarding the complete study: Patients and healthy donors did not differ in mean age, gender distribution, total cell number or subset yield. A total of 107,917,701 sorted cells were examined across all samples, and a strong correlation was observed between cell number per subset and RNA yield. In the study, TCRB repertoires of sorted circulating CD4+ T cell subsets from recently diagnosed type 1 diabetes patients were compared with those of matched healthy donors. Regulatory and stem cell-like memory subsets were isolated from only 8 patients and about 8 healthy donors, whereas naive and central memory subsets came from all 28 donors. Broader findings and caveats from the paper: Patients with type 1 diabetes made fewer insertions and deleted more nucleotides at VDJ recombination sites, implying thymic rearrangement abnormalities. Shorter templates might have been favored by PCR, but patient and control samples were amplified and corrected together, so both groups would have been affected equally by any skew. Only small numbers of individuals were included in the HLA sub-analyses, which left unresolved whether HLA type had any influence on TCRB rearrangement. Naive, central memory and regulatory TCRB repertoires appeared to be more alike among patients than among healthy donors. Sequencing cDNA rather than genomic DNA could over-represent highly expressing activated cells, although activation and CD3 levels did not differ between groups. Type 1 diabetes patients showed a moderate but significant shortening of TCRB CDR3 length in all four CD4+ subsets.

From each donor, a single peripheral blood sample of 95 to 150 mL on average was drawn into heparinised tubes. Naive, central memory, regulatory and stem cell-like memory CD4+ T cells were sorted on a BD FACSAria II using a panel including CD45RO, CCR7, CD25, CD127, CD95 and CD27. All sorted populations exceeded 95% purity. PBMCs were isolated immediately by Lymphoprep density gradient centrifugation and stained directly without culture. To minimize batch effects, samples were stained and sorted in pairs, one healthy donor with one patient per experiment. There are a few counts of this clone. Its antigen is not yet known. No base-level quality is on record; no much larger clone is a single base apart. Other nucleotide sequences from this sample produce the same CDR3. The High Capacity cDNA Reverse Transcription Kit was used to reverse transcribe all of the isolated RNA, meaning that expressed TCRB transcripts were what got sequenced. Deep immunoSEQ sequencing was applied to naive, central memory and regulatory T cell samples, giving an average of approximately 4 million total reads per sample. Sorted cells were lysed in RLT buffer and RNA was extracted with DNase-treated RNeasy Micro or Mini kits, depending on cell number. Each cell subset was processed on its own to prevent cross-contamination, while patient and healthy donor samples were processed together. The immunoSEQ multiplex PCR was used to amplify TCRB sequences from cDNA, yielding 87-bp fragments that span the CDR3 region. The amplicons were sequenced using the Illumina HiSeq platform. The original pipeline was this. PCR bias was corrected computationally using synthetic template baselines, and reads within Hamming distance 2 were collapsed, with unmergeable singletons discarded. Reads were aligned to IMGT to assign V, D and J genes, CDR3 length, and insertions or deletions at six rearrangement sites. Within each subset, clonotype counts were normalized to sorted cell number, after which true diversity and Gini coefficients were computed with the tcR R package. The overlap coefficient, calculated on TCRB nucleotide sequences, was used to measure repertoire sharing. Out-of-frame TCRB sequences from naive cells were analyzed as a proxy for the pre-selection repertoire. In TCRdb, the immuneACCESS table is reduced to in-frame sequences with V and J assigned. These tables do not hold every clone; where another copy was compared, an unresolved V gene accounts for under half, and the others remain unexplained. The D gene and trimming were derived from the DNA, and the V and J assignments and clone size from that table. The sample data list 230,000 or so clones, and 16% of these were observed just once. The ten largest make up more than 0.075% of the sample.

The sequence came from a man aged 25 to 40 with type 1 diabetes. The sequenced sample consisted of naive CD4+ T cells from blood. Reading the label with the study, this specimen's cell subset or site is: true naive CD4+ T cells.

The nucleotides are TGTGCCAGCAGCGGCAGCGGGAGTCCAGATACGCAGTATTTT. Its translation reads: CASSGSGSPDTQYF. Recombination linked TRBV9 to TRBJ2-3, with 8 central nucleotides matching TRBD2. Relative to germline, V is missing 3 bases and J is missing 4 bases, with 4 bases of the junction outside any gene match. The CDR3 starts with the cysteine, ends with the phenylalanine, and has 14 residues. Of the read, only the CDR3 DNA is kept; its 42 bases are in frame from base 1. The CDR1 and CDR2 encoded by the germline V gene are SGDLS and YYNGEE.